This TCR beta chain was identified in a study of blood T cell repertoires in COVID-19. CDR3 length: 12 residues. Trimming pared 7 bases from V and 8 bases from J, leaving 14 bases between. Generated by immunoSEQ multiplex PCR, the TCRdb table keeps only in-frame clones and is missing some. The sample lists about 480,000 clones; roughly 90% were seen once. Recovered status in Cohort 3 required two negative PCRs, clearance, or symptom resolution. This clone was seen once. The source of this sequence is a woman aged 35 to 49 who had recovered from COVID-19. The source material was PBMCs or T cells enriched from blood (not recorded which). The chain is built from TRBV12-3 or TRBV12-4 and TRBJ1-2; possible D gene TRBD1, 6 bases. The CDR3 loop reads CASITQGWGYTF. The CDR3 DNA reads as TGTGCCAGCATTACTCAGGGGTGGGGCTACACCTTC.